Listed below are T cell receptor beta chains from one sample, sequenced in a study of blood T cells in healthy people across ages. TCRdb re-analysed the 5' RACE reads in MiXCR, keeping a single row per CDR3 protein. The sample carries around 1,100,000 distinct CDR3 sequences, roughly two fifths recorded once. Sequenced: blood. Receptors originate from a man aged 18-30 years in good health. The CDR3 runs from the conserved cysteine through the conserved F or W. A D gene is named only where the DNA matches it firmly. Only part of the rows carry a size: once, few, many, or a class if the clone is expanded.

V	J	size	D	CDR3	DNA
TRBV20-1	TRBJ2-7	NA	NA	CSARDLDGPSYEQYF	TGCAGTGCTAGAGATCTCGACGGCCCCTCCTACGAGCAGTACTTC
TRBV7-9	TRBJ1-6	few	NA	CASSFQGRNSPLHF	TGTGCCAGCAGCTTTCAGGGCCGTAATTCACCCCTCCACTTT
TRBV10-3	TRBJ1-2	many	TRBD1	CAISEGQASGYTF	TGTGCCATCAGTGAAGGACAGGCTAGCGGCTACACCTTC
TRBV4-2	TRBJ2-5	NA	NA	CASSQEGRYQETQYF	TGTGCCAGCAGCCAAGAAGGCCGGTACCAAGAGACCCAGTACTTC
TRBV12-3/TRBV12-4	TRBJ1-2	NA	TRBD1	CASTKSDRGGGYTF	TGTGCCAGCACCAAATCGGACAGGGGAGGCGGCTACACCTTC
TRBV30	TRBJ2-3	NA	TRBD1	CAWSPLDRARTDTQYF	TGTGCCTGGAGTCCCCTTGACAGGGCCCGCACAGATACGCAGTATTTT
TRBV10-3	TRBJ1-3	NA	TRBD1	CAIRGQGSGNTIYF	TGTGCCATCAGGGGACAGGGTTCCGGAAACACCATATATTTT
TRBV12-3/TRBV12-4	TRBJ1-4	NA	NA	CASSLDLAANEKLFF	TGTGCCAGCAGTTTAGACCTGGCAGCTAATGAAAAACTGTTTTTT
TRBV7-9	TRBJ2-1	few	TRBD2	CASSTFRGRDRYNEQFF	TGTGCCAGCAGCACTTTCCGAGGGAGGGATAGGTACAATGAGCAGTTCTTC
TRBV2	TRBJ1-4	NA	NA	CASSERTVLNEKLFF	TGTGCCAGCAGTGAAAGGACAGTCCTTAATGAAAAACTGTTTTTT
TRBV2	TRBJ2-1	few	NA	CASSALRASSYNEQFF	TGTGCCAGCAGTGCCTTAAGGGCCTCCTCCTACAATGAGCAGTTCTTC
TRBV6-6	TRBJ1-5	NA	NA	CASSYSHRDRYHQPQHF	TGTGCCAGCAGTTACTCCCACCGGGACCGCTACCATCAGCCCCAGCATTTT
TRBV27	TRBJ1-2	NA	NA	CASSVSPNYGYTF	TGTGCCAGCAGTGTATCCCCCAACTATGGCTACACCTTC
TRBV5-1	TRBJ2-2	NA	TRBD1	CATRGQTNTGELFF	TGCGCCACCCGGGGACAGACGAACACCGGGGAGCTGTTTTTT
TRBV6-6	TRBJ2-1	few	NA	CASSQGGAAYNEQFF	TGTGCCAGCTCTCAAGGGGGGGCCGCATACAATGAGCAGTTCTTC
TRBV2	TRBJ1-1	NA	NA	CASSSERNTEAFF	TGTGCCAGCAGCTCTGAAAGAAACACTGAAGCTTTCTTT
TRBV6-5	TRBJ1-1	NA	NA	CASSYHGRNTEAFF	TGTGCCAGCAGTTACCACGGGAGGAACACTGAAGCTTTCTTT
TRBV20-1	TRBJ1-2	NA	NA	CSARGTPGGGYTF	TGCAGTGCTAGAGGGACTCCTGGGGGTGGCTACACCTTC
TRBV2	TRBJ2-7	NA	TRBD1	CASSGDRAVYEQYF	TGTGCCAGCAGTGGGGACAGGGCGGTCTACGAGCAGTACTTC
TRBV20-1	TRBJ1-6	few	NA	CSASRGQRQSPLHF	TGCAGTGCTAGTCGCGGACAGCGACAATCACCCCTCCACTTT
TRBV12-3/TRBV12-4	TRBJ1-2	NA	NA	CASSFGAFYTF	TGTGCGAGCAGTTTTGGGGCATTCTACACCTTC
TRBV20-1	TRBJ2-4	NA	NA	CSALSLAKNIQYF	TGCAGTGCTCTCTCGCTAGCCAAAAACATTCAGTACTTC
TRBV10-3	TRBJ2-1	NA	NA	CAISDSLGGIPSYEQFF	TGTGCCATCAGTGATTCCCTCGGCGGAATACCTTCCTACGAGCAGTTCTTC
TRBV20-1	TRBJ2-3	NA	TRBD2	CSAPTSGASTDTQYF	TGCAGTGCTCCCACTAGCGGGGCTAGCACAGATACGCAGTATTTT
TRBV6-2/TRBV6-3	TRBJ1-5	NA	NA	CASGPHRPIDSNRPQHF	TGTGCCAGCGGACCGCACCGACCAATAGATAGCAATCGGCCCCAGCATTTT
TRBV9	TRBJ1-4	NA	NA	CASSLDTWGEKLFF	TGTGCCAGCAGCTTGGACACTTGGGGTGAAAAACTGTTTTTT
TRBV5-1	TRBJ2-7	NA	TRBD2	CASHLISGPNNEQYF	TGCGCCAGCCACCTAATTAGCGGGCCTAACAATGAGCAGTACTTC
TRBV2	TRBJ2-1	few	TRBD1	CASNGVKWGQGASYEQFF	TGTGCCAGCAACGGGGTAAAATGGGGACAGGGGGCTTCTTATGAGCAGTTCTTC
TRBV7-2	TRBJ2-3	NA	TRBD2	CASSLVGQGGGDTQYF	TGTGCCAGCAGCTTAGTTGGTCAAGGCGGGGGAGATACGCAGTATTTT
TRBV7-8	TRBJ2-3	few	NA	CASSLVPQGEYTDTQYF	TGTGCCAGCAGCCTAGTCCCCCAGGGAGAATACACAGATACGCAGTATTTT
TRBV2	TRBJ2-3	NA	NA	CASSEGSRTLYF	TGTGCCAGCAGTGAAGGTAGCCGTACCTTGTATTTT
TRBV4-3	TRBJ1-6	NA	NA	CASSQAPGAKSPLHF	TGCGCCAGCAGCCAGGCCCCGGGGGCTAAGTCACCCCTCCACTTT
TRBV10-3	TRBJ2-2	few	NA	CAISDPNTGELFF	TGTGCCATCAGTGACCCGAACACCGGGGAGCTGTTTTTT
TRBV7-2	TRBJ1-2	NA	TRBD1	CAGSARGGTGPPYGYTF	TGTGCCGGCAGCGCAAGGGGAGGGACAGGGCCCCCCTATGGCTACACCTTC